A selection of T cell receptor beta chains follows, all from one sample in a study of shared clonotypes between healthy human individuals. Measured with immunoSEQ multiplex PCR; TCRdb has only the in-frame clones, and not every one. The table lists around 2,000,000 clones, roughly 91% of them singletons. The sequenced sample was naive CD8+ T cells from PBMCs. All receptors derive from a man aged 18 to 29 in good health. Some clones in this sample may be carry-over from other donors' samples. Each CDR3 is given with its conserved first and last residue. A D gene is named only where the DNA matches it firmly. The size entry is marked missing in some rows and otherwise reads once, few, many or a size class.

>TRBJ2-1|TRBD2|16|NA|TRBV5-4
TGTGCCAGCAGCTTGCGGCGGGAGGTCCCCTACAATGAGCAGTTCTTC
CASSLRREVPYNEQFF
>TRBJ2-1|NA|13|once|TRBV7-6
TGTGCCAGCAGCTTAGCAGGATCCAATGAGCAGTTCTTC
CASSLAGSNEQFF
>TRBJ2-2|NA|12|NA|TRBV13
TGTGCCAGCAGCTTAAATTCCCGGGAGCTGTTTTTT
CASSLNSRELFF
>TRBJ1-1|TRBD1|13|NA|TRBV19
TGTGCCAGCAGACAGGGGGCGGTGGCTGAAGCTTTCTTT
CASRQGAVAEAFF
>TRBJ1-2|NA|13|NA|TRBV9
TGTGCCAGCAGCGTGGCCGGGCTCTATGGCTACACCTTC
CASSVAGLYGYTF
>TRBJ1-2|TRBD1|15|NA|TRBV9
TGTGCCAGCAGCGTAGAGAGGACAGGGAGATATGGCTACACCTTC
CASSVERTGRYGYTF
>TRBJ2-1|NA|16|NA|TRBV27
TGTGCCAGCAGTGAAATAAGGGTAGAAAGTTTAAATGAGCAGTTCTTC
CASSEIRVESLNEQFF
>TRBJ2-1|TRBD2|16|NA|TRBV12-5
TGTGCTAGTGGCCCCGGCGGCGGGAGTATCTACAATGAGCAGTTCTTC
CASGPGGGSIYNEQFF
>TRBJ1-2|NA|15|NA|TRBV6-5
TGTGCCAGCAGTTACTCTGGAGCAGGGACCTATGGCTACACCTTC
CASSYSGAGTYGYTF
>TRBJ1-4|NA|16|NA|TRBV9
TGTGCCAGCAGCCCCTCAAAGGGGGGAGATGGTGAAAAACTGTTTTTT
CASSPSKGGDGEKLFF
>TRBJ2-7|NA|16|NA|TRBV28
TGTGCCAGCGCAGCCTACCCCCGGGGACACCGCTACGAGCAGTACTTC
CASAAYPRGHRYEQYF
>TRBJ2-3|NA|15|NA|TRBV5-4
TGTGCCAGCAGCCTGGACAGAGACCCCACAGATACGCAGTATTTT
CASSLDRDPTDTQYF
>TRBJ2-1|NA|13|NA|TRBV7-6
TGTGCCAGCAGCCCTTATCCGGAGGATGAGCAGTTCTTC
CASSPYPEDEQFF
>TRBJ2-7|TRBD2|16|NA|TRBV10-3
TGTGCCATCGGGGTCGGTAGCGGGATCTTAAAGGGCGAGCAGTACTTC
CAIGVGSGILKGEQYF
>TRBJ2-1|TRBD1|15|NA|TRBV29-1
TGCAGCGTTGTGGGGACAGGGTTGTCCTACAATGAGCAGTTCTTC
CSVVGTGLSYNEQFF
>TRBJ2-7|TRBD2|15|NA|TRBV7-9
TGTGCCAGCAGCCGGGCGGGGGAGGCGGTCTTGCAGCAGTACTTC
CASSRAGEAVLQQYF
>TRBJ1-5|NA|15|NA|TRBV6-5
TGTGCCAGCAGCCCCCAGGGGTCTAGCAATCAGCCCCAGCATTTT
CASSPQGSSNQPQHF
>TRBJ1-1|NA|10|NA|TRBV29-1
TGCAGCGTTTACGGGACTGAAGCTTTCTTT
CSVYGTEAFF
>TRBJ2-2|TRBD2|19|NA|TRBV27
TGTGCCAGCAGTCTGCGGTGGACTAGCGGGAGGTGGTACACCGGGGAGCTGTTTTTT
CASSLRWTSGRWYTGELFF
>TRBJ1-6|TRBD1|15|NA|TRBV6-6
TGTGCCAGCAGTTCTTTGGACAGGGGTTGGTCACCCCTCCACTTT
CASSSLDRGWSPLHF
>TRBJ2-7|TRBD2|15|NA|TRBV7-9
TGTGCCAGCAGCCCCGGGACTAGCGGCCCCTACGAGCAGTACTTC
CASSPGTSGPYEQYF
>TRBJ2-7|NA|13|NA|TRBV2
TGTGCCAGCAGTGGAGGGGGGGGCTACGAGCAGTACTTC
CASSGGGGYEQYF
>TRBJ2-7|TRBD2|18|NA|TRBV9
TGTGCCAGCAGCACAAACCAGTTACTAGCGGGAGGGGATTACGAGCAGTACTTC
CASSTNQLLAGGDYEQYF
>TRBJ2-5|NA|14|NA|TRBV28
TGTGCCAGCAGTCCGTCCTTTGCTCCGGAGACCCAGTACTTC
CASSPSFAPETQYF
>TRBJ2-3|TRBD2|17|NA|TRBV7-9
TGTGCCAGCAGCCCCCAGACTAGCGGGAGCCCCGCAGATACGCAGTATTTT
CASSPQTSGSPADTQYF
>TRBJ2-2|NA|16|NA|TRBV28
TGTGCCAGCAGTTTAGAGTCAGCACCGAACACCGGGGAGCTGTTTTTT
CASSLESAPNTGELFF
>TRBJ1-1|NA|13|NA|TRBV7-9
TGTGCCAGCAGCTCAACTCCCTACACTGAAGCTTTCTTT
CASSSTPYTEAFF
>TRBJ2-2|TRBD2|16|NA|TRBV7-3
TGTGCCAGCAGCTTAGCGGGAGGCCCGGGGACCGGGGAGCTGTTTTTT
CASSLAGGPGTGELFF